The clone carrying this T cell receptor (beta chain) was observed a handful of times. The source of the sample is a study of radiation and T cells in renal cell carcinoma. Time point noted: blood 4 weeks post-SBRT, at nephrectomy. The treatment here: 15 Gy SBRT to primary tumor, nephrectomy 4 weeks later. TCRdb's copy holds only in-frame clones and misses some; the assay was immunoSEQ multiplex PCR. The repertoire has tens of thousands of clones, over 80% of them found once; the top ten carry around 9.4%. The V end was cut by 8 bases, the J end by 0 bases, with 10 bases between. The CDR3 loop spans 14 amino acids. Looked up from germline, CDR1 is SGHTA and CDR2 is FQGNSA.

The TCR was taken from a man over 45 with renal cell carcinoma. The rearrangement links TRBV7-2 to TRBJ1-4; D possibly corresponds to TRBD1 (6 bases). The input for sequencing was blood, taken from a patient whose treatment included radiotherapy and nephrectomy. The CDR3 reads CASSRTATNEKLFF. CDR3 nucleotide sequence: TGTGCCAGCTCCCGGACAGCAACTAATGAAAAACTGTTTTTT.